This T cell receptor beta chain appears in the sequencing data of a study of memory CD8 T cells in hepatitis C reinfection. Across the whole study: After reinfection, a couple of primary-infection resolvers became chronically infected. Peak reinfection sampling occurred 3 to 8 weeks after detected reinfection.

The V gene's germline CDR1 is MNHEY and CDR2 SMNVEV (reference sequence). V lost 5 bases to trimming and J lost 3 bases, with 16 bases between them. The CDR3 runs to 15 residues. The table came from immunoSEQ multiplex PCR; TCRdb's copy has only in-frame clones and leaves some out. The sample lists fewer than 50,000 clones; 88% were seen once. Regarding time point: peak reinfection, 3 to 8 weeks after reinfection detection. No in vitro expansion preceded TCR sequencing of the sorted cells. A couple of donors provided sorted CD3+ CD8+ CD45RO- naive CD8 T cells at all three reinfection time points. In the case of this clone: The antigen is undetermined.

General study results and limits: Roughly five donors were too few for definitive public clonotype conclusions.

This sequence was found in a man between 18 and 35 years old with hepatitis C virus infection. The chain links TRBV27 to TRBJ1-1; D possibly corresponds to TRBD1 (6 bases). The sequenced material came from naive CD8+ T cells sorted from blood. This chain's CDR3 is CASSPYRAGDTEAFF. The CDR3 nucleotides are TGTGCCAGCAGTCCCTACAGGGCGGGGGACACTGAAGCTTTCTTT.